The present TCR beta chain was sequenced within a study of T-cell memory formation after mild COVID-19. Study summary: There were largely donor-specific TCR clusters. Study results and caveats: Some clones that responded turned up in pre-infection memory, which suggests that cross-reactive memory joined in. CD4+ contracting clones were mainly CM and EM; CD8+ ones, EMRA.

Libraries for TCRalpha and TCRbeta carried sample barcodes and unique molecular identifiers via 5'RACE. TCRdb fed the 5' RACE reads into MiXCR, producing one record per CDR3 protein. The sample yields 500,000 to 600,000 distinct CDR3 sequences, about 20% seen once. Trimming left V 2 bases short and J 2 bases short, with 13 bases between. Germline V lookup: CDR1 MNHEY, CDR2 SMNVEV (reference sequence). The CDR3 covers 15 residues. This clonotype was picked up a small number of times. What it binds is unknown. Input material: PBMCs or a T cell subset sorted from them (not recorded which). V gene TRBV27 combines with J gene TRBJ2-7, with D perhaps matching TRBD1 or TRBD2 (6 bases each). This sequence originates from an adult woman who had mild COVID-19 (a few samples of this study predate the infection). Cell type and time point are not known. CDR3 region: CASSLRGVAAYEQYF. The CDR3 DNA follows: TGTGCCAGCAGTTTAAGGGGGGTGGCAGCCTACGAGCAGTACTTC.